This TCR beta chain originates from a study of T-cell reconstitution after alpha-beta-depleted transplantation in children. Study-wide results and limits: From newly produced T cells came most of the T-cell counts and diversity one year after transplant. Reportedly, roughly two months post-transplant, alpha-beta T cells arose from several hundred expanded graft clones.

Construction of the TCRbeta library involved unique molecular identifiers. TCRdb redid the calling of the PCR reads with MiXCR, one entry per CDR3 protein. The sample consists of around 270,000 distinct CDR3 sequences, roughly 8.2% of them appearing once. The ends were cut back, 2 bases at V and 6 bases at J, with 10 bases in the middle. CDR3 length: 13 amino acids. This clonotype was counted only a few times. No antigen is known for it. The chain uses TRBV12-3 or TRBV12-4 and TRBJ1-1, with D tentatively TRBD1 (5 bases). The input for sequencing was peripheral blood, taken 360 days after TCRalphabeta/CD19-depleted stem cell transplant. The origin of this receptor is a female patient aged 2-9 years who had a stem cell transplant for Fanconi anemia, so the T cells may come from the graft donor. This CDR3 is CASSLLWGPEAFF. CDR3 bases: TGTGCCAGCAGTTTACTTTGGGGCCCTGAAGCTTTCTTT.